This TCR beta chain emerged from a study of OX40 agonist ivuxolimab in advanced cancers. Study conclusions and caveats: CD8+ T cells averaged more expanded clones than CD4+.

Trimming removed 1 base at V and 7 bases at J, with 11 bases between. The germline CDR1 and CDR2 sequences are SGHVS and FQNEAQ. CDR3 size: 14 residues. Clones were sequenced by immunoSEQ multiplex PCR, and TCRdb holds only the in-frame ones, with some missing. The sample yields about 63,000 clones, 70% to 90% seen once. Patients with autoimmune history or systemic immunosuppression were excluded. About this clone itself: Its antigen is currently unknown.

Source: CD4+ or CD8+ T cells sorted from blood, taken in a trial of the OX40 agonist ivuxolimab. The V and J genes are TRBV7-8 and TRBJ2-1; D unclear. This clonotype was sampled from an adult with an advanced solid tumor such as melanoma, head and neck, liver or kidney cancer. As DNA, the CDR3 is TGTGCCAGCAGCTTAGGGCAATGGCTGAATGAGCAGTTCTTC. Translated: CASSLGQWLNEQFF.